A single sample is the source of the 12 T cell receptor beta chains below, sequenced in a study of T-cell memory formation after mild COVID-19 (dated by TCRdb to the early 2020s). Libraries were made using 5' RACE. Sequencing instrument: Illumina NovaSeq 6000. TCRdb reanalyzed the raw reads on its own, using fastp at Q25 for trimming and MiXCR for clone calling, and kept in-frame beta chains. When rows share a CDR3 protein, they turn into one entry using the most common DNA and genes. Across this sample there are about 320,000 distinct CDR3 sequences, with approximately 14% seen only once. The ten largest clones represent about 21% of the sample. The sequenced sample consisted of PBMCs or a T cell subset sorted from them (not recorded which). Every receptor here comes from a man between 18 and 35 years old who had mild COVID-19 (a few samples of this study predate the infection). The sample titles of this study are shuffled in the database, so cell type and time point are left out; the donor was told from shared clones.

The rearrangement links TRBV5-4 to TRBJ1-4; 7 bases line up with TRBD1. Germline CDR1 is SGHNT and CDR2 is YYREEE (reference sequence). Trimming cost V 4 bases and J 8 bases; bases outside gene matches: 14. The CDR3 covers 16 residues. The CDR3 sequence: CASSADYRGRGEKLFF. The CDR3 DNA follows: TGTGCCAGCAGCGCGGACTACAGGGGAAGGGGGGAAAAACTGTTTTTT. Full variable domain (outside the CDR3, taken from reference TRBV5-4 and TRBJ1-4): ETGVTQSPTHLIKTRGQQVTLRCSSQSGHNTVSWYQQALGQGPQFIFQYYREEENGRGNFPPRFSGLQFPNYSSELNVNALELDDSALYLCASSADYRGRGEKLFFGSGTQLSVL.

This clonotype was seen a few times. This chain links TRBV20-1 with TRBJ1-2; no reliable D call. V lost 6 bases to trimming and J lost 4 bases, with 12 bases between them. Germline V gene lookup returns CDR1 DFQATT and CDR2 SNEGSKA (reference sequence). CDR3 size: 12 residues. This chain's CDR3 is CSAVQETYGYTF. CDR3 DNA sequence: TGCAGTGCCGTCCAGGAAACCTATGGCTACACCTTC.

This clonotype was found a few times. The chain uses TRBV5-4 and TRBJ2-7; no firm D call. Germline values: CDR1 SGHNT, CDR2 YYREEE (reference sequence). Between the trimmed V and J ends, which lost 2 bases and 2 bases, there was a span of 17 bases. The CDR3 totals 16 residues. CDR3 sequence: CASSFSLGRKPYEQYF. CDR3 bases: TGTGCCAGCAGCTTTTCTCTTGGAAGAAAGCCCTACGAGCAGTACTTC.

J is TRBJ1-6 and V is TRBV7-2, with D perhaps matching TRBD1 (5 bases). The CDR3 covers 19 residues. Deletions cut 1 base from V and 0 bases from J, with 16 bases between. The V gene's germline CDR1 is SGHTA and CDR2 FQGNSA. DNA of the CDR3: TGTGCCAGCAGCTTAGGGGACGGGCGGATTAGCTCCTATAATTCACCCCTCCACTTT. It is translated as CASSLGDGRISSYNSPLHF.

The sample holds a few counts of this clonotype. This chain uses TRBV12-5 with TRBJ2-7; weak D call: TRBD1 (6 bases). The CDR3 has 13 residues. The ends were cut back, 2 bases at V and 3 bases at J, with 8 bases in the middle. Germline assignment: CDR1 LGHNT and CDR2 FRNRAP. This CDR3 reads CASGLMTGYEQYF. CDR3 nucleotide sequence: TGTGCTAGTGGTTTGATGACAGGCTACGAGCAGTACTTC.

In its sample, this clonotype was seen many times. The chain combines TRBV28 with TRBJ2-5; a weak D match, TRBD2 (6 bases). Trimming took 4 bases from V and 0 from J, leaving 15 bases between them. The CDR3 has 16 residues. The V gene's germline CDR1 is MDHEN and CDR2 SYDVKM. In DNA form, the CDR3 reads TGTGCCAGCAGTTCCCGGATGGGGGGATACCAAGAGACCCAGTACTTC. Its protein is CASSSRMGGYQETQYF.

This clonotype was counted only a few times. CDR3 amino acids: CASSPGRSLYEQFF. The CDR3 region has the DNA TGTGCCAGCTCACCGGGCAGGAGTCTATATGAGCAGTTCTTC. This rearrangement joins TRBV18 to TRBJ2-1, with no clear D. Deletions cut 3 bases from V and 8 bases from J, with 14 bases between. CDR1 and CDR2 from the germline V gene are KGHSH and LQKENI. CDR3 size: 14 residues.

The chain uses TRBV5-1 and TRBJ2-2; D remains unclear. This CDR3 region has 15 residues. Trimming shortened V by 0 bases and J by 6 bases, and 12 bases separated the two germline ends. The V gene's germline CDR1 is SGHRS and CDR2 YFSETQ. CDR3 bases: TGCGCCAGCAGCTTGGCCTTAGAGAGCGCCGGGGAGCTGTTTTTT. As protein: CASSLALESAGELFF.

The chain employs TRBV28 and TRBJ1-4, with D unclear. The V gene's germline CDR1 is MDHEN and CDR2 SYDVKM. CDR3 length: 13 residues. The V end lost 7 bases, the J end lost 1 base, and 7 bases lay between the germline ends. DNA for the CDR3: TGTGCCAGCAACTTTGGAACTAATGAAAAACTGTTTTTT. Translated, it gives CASNFGTNEKLFF.

This clonotype has just a few counts. The J gene is TRBJ2-3, the V gene TRBV6-2 or TRBV6-3; TRBD2 is a possible D gene (6 bases). Germline lookup yields CDR1 MNHEY and CDR2 SVGEGT. The V and J ends lost 3 bases and 1 base respectively, with 11 bases between them. This CDR3 has 15 residues. In nucleotides, the CDR3 is TGTGCCAGCAGTTATACGTTAGCGGGCACAGATACGCAGTATTTT. Its translation is CASSYTLAGTDTQYF.

This clonotype was seen more than once but under ten times. The chain links TRBV9 to TRBJ2-3, with D perhaps matching TRBD1 or TRBD2 (5 bases each). Trimming shortened V by 4 bases and J by 2 bases, and 11 bases separated the two germline ends. In germline, CDR1 is SGDLS, CDR2 YYNGEE. This CDR3 has 14 amino acids. The CDR3 sequence: CASSRDPTTDTQYF. The CDR3 DNA is TGTGCCAGCAGCCGGGACCCTACCACAGATACGCAGTATTTT.

The rearrangement uses TRBV29-1 and TRBJ1-2; 7 bases align to TRBD1. The junction had 9 bases not matched to a gene; V was cut back by 7 bases and J by 7 bases. The CDR3 runs to 12 residues. Germline V gene lookup returns CDR1 SQVTM and CDR2 ANQGSEA. The CDR3: CSAEGQAAGYTF. The CDR3 region has the DNA TGCAGCGCAGAAGGACAGGCGGCTGGCTACACCTTC. The full variable domain, its missing parts supplied by reference TRBV29-1 and TRBJ1-2, is SAVISQKPSRDICQRGTSLTIQCQVDSQVTMMFWYRQQPGQSLTLIATANQGSEATYESGFVIDKFPISRPNLTFSTLTVSNMSPEDSSIYLCSAEGQAAGYTFGSGTRLTVV.